These T cell receptor beta chains were read from a single sample in a study of T cell clusters in autoimmune cytopenias. TCRdb re-called the multiplex PCR reads and catalogs CDR3 proteins one per entry, DNA excluded. There are 6,200 or so distinct CDR3 sequences in the sample, with 20% to 25% held by the top ten. The same data also went into a second study, on T cell repertoires in aging, cancer and after chemotherapy.

The sample consisted of peripheral blood. Source of these receptors: a human donor in good health. Both conserved end residues are part of each CDR3. Clone size appears in some rows only: once, few, many, or a class for an expanded clone.

v_gene	j_gene	abundance	CDR3aa
TRBV30	TRBJ2-1	medium-sized	CAWGQLSRGAGEQFF
TRBV12-3/TRBV12-4	TRBJ1-5	-	CASSLSYSNQPQHF
TRBV20-1	TRBJ1-2	-	CSVGQGVVYGYTF
TRBV12-3/TRBV12-4	TRBJ1-1	medium-sized	CASSSNDRAGGAFF
TRBV29-1	TRBJ1-1	-	CSGSLNTEAFF
TRBV29-1	TRBJ2-1	medium-sized	CSVGASGVFYNEQFF
TRBV5-6	TRBJ2-5	medium-sized	CASSLQGAGGETQYF
TRBV7-6	TRBJ2-2	-	CASSVGQGADTGELFF
TRBV12-3/TRBV12-4	TRBJ2-7	-	CASSYGLRAPSEQYF
TRBV5-1	TRBJ2-7	-	CASSETEYEQYF
TRBV14	TRBJ2-5	-	CASSPGTVYETQYF
TRBV11-1	TRBJ1-6	-	CASSPTSSAGRSPLHF
TRBV20-1	TRBJ1-3	-	CSAGEGSSSGNTIYF
TRBV5-1	TRBJ2-3	-	CASSQQGEPTDTQYF
TRBV15	TRBJ2-4	-	CATSRDRAGGNIQYF
TRBV19	TRBJ2-3	medium-sized	CASSWQGTDTQYF
TRBV29-1	TRBJ2-1	-	CSVPSGSFSYNEQFF
TRBV27	TRBJ1-2	medium-sized	CASSAFRSLGGRGYTF
TRBV5-1	TRBJ2-1	-	CASSSLAGVKNEQFF
TRBV11-1	TRBJ1-1	large	CASSLRRGLNTEAFF
TRBV20-1	TRBJ2-1	-	CSARDRFSFGDSYNEQFF
TRBV20-1	TRBJ1-6	-	CSARDRTGGDSPLHF
TRBV6-2/TRBV6-3	TRBJ1-1	-	CASSPSADETFF
TRBV13	TRBJ1-1	-	CASSPAGYEAFF
TRBV27	TRBJ2-5	medium-sized	CASSLVRPGPETQYF
TRBV6-5	TRBJ1-2	-	CAISELGGENYGYTF
TRBV6-2/TRBV6-3	TRBJ1-6	-	CASGDSYNSPLHF
TRBV19	TRBJ2-7	medium-sized	CASSSTGGGYEQYF
TRBV19	TRBJ2-4	medium-sized	CASQKDSAKNIQYF
TRBV12-3/TRBV12-4	TRBJ2-5	-	CASSLGPANEQYF
TRBV7-6	TRBJ1-2	-	CASSLKTDGYTF
TRBV5-1	TRBJ2-2	-	CASSPVSTGELFF
TRBV6-5	TRBJ2-5	-	CASSRIGGGQETQYF
TRBV18	TRBJ1-1	medium-sized	CASSSGTLNTEAFF
TRBV27	TRBJ2-3	medium-sized	CASSLRLAGDTQYF
TRBV6-1	TRBJ2-1	medium-sized	CASSEEGSGANEQFF
TRBV5-4	TRBJ2-7	-	CASSPGGRESHEQYF
TRBV11-2	TRBJ2-7	-	CASSLSLGIREQYF
TRBV12-3/TRBV12-4	TRBJ2-7	-	CASKGTGGFYEQYF
TRBV7-6	TRBJ2-2	-	CASSLEQGFTGELFF
TRBV5-1	TRBJ2-2	-	CASSPRTVNTGELFF
TRBV6-5	TRBJ2-1	medium-sized	CASSYELAGGNEQFF
TRBV7-9	TRBJ1-2	-	CASSLIWTGEIYGYTF
TRBV10-3	TRBJ1-5	medium-sized	CAISDGGNNQPQHF
TRBV6-2/TRBV6-3	TRBJ1-4	-	CASRGQGGENEKLFF
TRBV6-5	TRBJ1-5	-	CASSYSGTGVNQPQHF
TRBV7-6	TRBJ1-3	-	CASSLGQVNTIYF
TRBV18	TRBJ2-1	medium-sized	CASSPFLNVGWSYNEQFF
TRBV7-9	TRBJ1-5	-	CASSLHPQGIHSNQPQHF
TRBV6-5	TRBJ2-7	medium-sized	CASSMTGASYEQYF
TRBV29-1	TRBJ1-1	medium-sized	CSVGQLNTEAFF
TRBV6-5	TRBJ1-2	medium-sized	CASSYARTGGGGYGYTF
TRBV30	TRBJ1-1	medium-sized	CAWSVLLGDEAFF
TRBV6-5	TRBJ1-6	medium-sized	CAATGTVNSPLHF
TRBV30	TRBJ2-1	-	CAWNRVRSYNEQFF
TRBV20-1	TRBJ2-1	-	CSAQRVTYNEQFF